The subject of this entry is one T cell receptor (beta chain). Its matching antigen is unknown. Template switching by 5'RACE produced TCR cDNA, adding a universal primer site and UMIs. Each CDR3 protein gets one entry after TCRdb re-called the 5' RACE reads with MiXCR. The table records 500,000 to 650,000 distinct CDR3 sequences, about a sixth of them present only once. These data originate in a study of T cells after yellow fever vaccination. Study outcomes and limitations: After the booster, roughly 96% of CD4 and 88% of CD8 primary-response clones were re-detected.

CDR3 length: 12 amino acids. Germline CDR1 reads MGHRA; CDR2 reads YSYEKL. Trimming shortened V by 3 bases and J by 5 bases, and 5 bases separated the two germline ends. The V call is TRBV4-1, the J call TRBJ2-1; D is uncertain. The clonotype originates from a young man who received the YFV17D yellow fever vaccine. The sequencing here drew on PBMCs, taken less than 6 days after the first yellow fever vaccination. This CDR3 reads CASSQDHNEQFF. The CDR3 DNA is TGCGCCAGCAGCCAGGACCACAATGAGCAGTTCTTC.